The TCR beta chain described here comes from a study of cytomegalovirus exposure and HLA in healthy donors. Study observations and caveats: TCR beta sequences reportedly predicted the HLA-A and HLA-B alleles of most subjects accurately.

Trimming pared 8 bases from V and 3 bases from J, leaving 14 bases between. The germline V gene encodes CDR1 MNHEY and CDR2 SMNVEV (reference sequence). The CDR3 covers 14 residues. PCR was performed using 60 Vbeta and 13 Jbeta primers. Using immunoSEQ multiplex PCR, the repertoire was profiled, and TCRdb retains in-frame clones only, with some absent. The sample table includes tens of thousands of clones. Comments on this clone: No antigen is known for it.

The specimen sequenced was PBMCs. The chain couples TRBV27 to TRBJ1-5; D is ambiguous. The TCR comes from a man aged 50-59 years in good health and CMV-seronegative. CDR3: CASRVFAHNQPQHF. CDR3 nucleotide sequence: TGTGCCAGCCGTGTTTTTGCGCACAATCAGCCCCAGCATTTT.